Each of the 23 T cell receptor beta chains below was sequenced from the same sample in a study of OX40 agonist ivuxolimab in advanced cancers. Libraries were prepared by immunoSEQ multiplex PCR; TCRdb keeps only in-frame clonotypes and omits some of them. The sample has fewer than 70,000 clones; about 79% are singletons. The material sequenced was CD4+ or CD8+ T cells sorted from blood, taken in a trial of the OX40 agonist ivuxolimab. These receptors were taken from an adult with an advanced solid tumor such as melanoma, head and neck, liver or kidney cancer.

The rearrangement joins TRBV5-1 to TRBJ1-5; TRBD1 agrees at 8 bases. The CDR3 covers 14 residues. Germline trimming cut 4 bases from V and 6 bases from J; bases unmatched to any gene: 6. Looked up from germline, CDR1 is SGHRS and CDR2 is YFSETQ. CDR3 in DNA: TGCGCCAGCAGCCGGACAGGGAGGGGTCAGCCCCAGCATTTT. It translates to CASSRTGRGQPQHF. Looking up the rest from reference TRBV5-1 and TRBJ1-5 gives the full variable domain: KAGVTQTPRYLIKTRGQQVTLSCSPISGHRSVSWYQQTPGQGLQFLFEYFSETQRNKGNFPGRFSGRQFSNSRSEMNVSTLELGDSALYLCASSRTGRGQPQHFGDGTRLSIL.

This chain joins TRBV19 and TRBJ2-7; D unresolved. V lost 6 bases and J lost 9, with 15 bases in between. CDR3 size: 12 residues. Germline V gene data show CDR1 as LNHDA and CDR2 as SQIVND (reference sequence). The CDR3 DNA reads as TGTGCCAGTAGGCTTCTCAGGCGGCGGCAGTACTTC. It specifies CASRLLRRRQYF.

V and J are TRBV6-5 and TRBJ1-1; D not certain. The CDR3 is 13 amino acids. Trimming stripped 1 base from V and 12 bases from J, with 15 bases between. CDR1 MNHEY and CDR2 SVGAGI come from the germline V gene. The CDR3 region has the DNA TGTGCCAGCAGTTACTTCCTGGGCTCTGGGTCTTTCTTT. It translates to CASSYFLGSGSFF.

The table lists this clone with a count of one. The chain employs TRBV2 and TRBJ1-1; a weak D match, TRBD1 (6 bases). CDR1 SNHLY and CDR2 FYNNEI come from the germline V gene. Trimming took 5 bases from V and 4 from J, leaving 14 bases between them. The CDR3 covers 14 residues. The DNA for the CDR3 is TGTGCCAGCAGTCAGACAGGAGAAGCCACTGAAGCTTTCTTT. It yields the protein CASSQTGEATEAFF.

This chain uses TRBV28 with TRBJ1-5; 7 positions agree with TRBD1. CDR1 and CDR2 from the germline V gene are MDHEN and SYDVKM. After removal of 4 bases from V and 4 bases from J, the junction contained 19 bases not matched to a gene. This CDR3 is 19 amino acids long. The CDR3 spells CASSSPDRSYSKGNQPQHF. DNA for the CDR3: TGTGCCAGCAGTTCCCCGGACAGGAGCTATTCGAAGGGGAATCAGCCCCAGCATTTT.

The V gene is TRBV18, the J gene TRBJ2-1; a weak D match, TRBD2 (7 bases). Germline loops: CDR1 KGHSH, CDR2 LQKENI. The V end lost 0 bases, the J end lost 7 bases, and 19 bases lay between the germline ends. This CDR3 region has 17 residues. The DNA for the CDR3 is TGTGCCAGCTCACCACCTATGGGGGGGGCGGCCGGGAATGAGCAGTTCTTC. Protein: CASSPPMGGAAGNEQFF.

The V call is TRBV7-2, the J call TRBJ1-2, with no clear D. The V end was cut by 5 bases, the J end by 5 bases, with 15 bases between. The CDR3 is 14 amino acids. The germline gives CDR1 SGHTA, CDR2 FQGNSA. The CDR3 DNA follows: TGTGCCAGCAGCCAAGGGCAGCTTGGTTATGGCTACACCTTC. Its protein is CASSQGQLGYGYTF.

This clone was observed a few times. The CDR3 spells CASSYDRGGTYEQYF. The DNA for the CDR3 is TGTGCCAGCAGTTATGACAGGGGAGGGACCTACGAGCAGTACTTC. The rearrangement links TRBV6-5 to TRBJ2-7; possibly TRBD1 for D (8 bases). Trimming cost V 3 bases and J 2 bases, with 14 bases left between them. Germline CDR1 is MNHEY and CDR2 is SVGAGI. The CDR3 contains 15 residues.

J is TRBJ2-1 and V is TRBV7-2, with 7 bases lining up with TRBD2. This CDR3 comprises 17 residues. The germline V gene encodes CDR1 SGHTA and CDR2 FQGNSA. With V trimmed by 5 bases and J by 3 bases, 13 bases remained unmatched. The CDR3 spells CASSPTFQTSSYNEQFF. CDR3 in DNA: TGTGCCAGCAGCCCAACGTTCCAGACTAGCAGCTACAATGAGCAGTTCTTC.

The chain carries TRBV5-1 and TRBJ1-2; D unclear. The CDR3 runs 12 residues. Trimming pared 2 bases from V and 4 bases from J, leaving 6 bases between. The germline V gene encodes CDR1 SGHRS and CDR2 YFSETQ. The CDR3, as DNA: TGCGCCAGCAGCTTAGGGAGCTATGGCTACACCTTC. This gives the protein CASSLGSYGYTF. Combining the CDR3 with reference TRBV5-1 and TRBJ1-2 gives the whole variable domain KAGVTQTPRYLIKTRGQQVTLSCSPISGHRSVSWYQQTPGQGLQFLFEYFSETQRNKGNFPGRFSGRQFSNSRSEMNVSTLELGDSALYLCASSLGSYGYTFGSGTRLTVV.

This chain uses TRBV7-8 with TRBJ1-2; 10 positions match TRBD1. The germline CDR1 and CDR2 sequences are SGHVS and FQNEAQ. V lost 6 bases to trimming and J lost 7 bases; unmatched junction nucleotides: 14. The CDR3 sequence is 16 residues long. The CDR3 loop reads CASRRQGADGLSGYTF. CDR3 sequence (DNA): TGTGCCAGCAGAAGACAGGGGGCGGATGGCTTGAGTGGCTACACCTTC.

In its sample, this clone was seen once. This rearrangement joins TRBV5-1 to TRBJ2-1, with 8 bases lining up with TRBD2. Germline CDR1 reads SGHRS; CDR2 reads YFSETQ. The CDR3 runs 15 residues. Losses at the gene ends were 3 bases for V and 0 bases for J; bases not matched to a gene: 2. DNA of the CDR3: TGCGCCAGCAGCTATACTAGCGGCTCCTACAATGAGCAGTTCTTC. Its protein is CASSYTSGSYNEQFF.

Comment on this clone: Germline is not matched at one junction end, which may reflect a read error. The chain employs TRBV7-7 and TRBJ2-1; TRBD2 might be the D (5 bases). The CDR3 spans 18 residues. Germline lookup yields CDR1 SSHAT and CDR2 FNYEAQ (reference sequence). CDR3 protein: CASSFLVYPNLAYNEQFF. In DNA form, the CDR3 reads TGTGCTAGCAGCTTCTTAGTTTACCCAAACCTAGCTTACAATGAGCAGTTCTTC.

The rearrangement uses TRBV29-1 and TRBJ2-3, with 7 bases that match TRBD1. Germline loops: CDR1 SQVTM, CDR2 ANQGSEA. The length of the CDR3 is 12 residues. V was clipped by 5 bases and J by 6 bases; unmatched bases: 5. CDR3 DNA sequence: TGCAGCGTTAACCAGGGGGACGATACGCAGTATTTT. It yields the protein CSVNQGDDTQYF.

The CDR3 here is CASSLDGGGEAFF. DNA of the CDR3: TGTGCCAGCAGCTTGGACGGGGGCGGTGAAGCTTTCTTT. This chain joins TRBV5-4 and TRBJ1-1, with D perhaps TRBD1 (6 bases). Germline V gene sequence: CDR1 SGHNT, CDR2 YYREEE (reference sequence). V was trimmed by 0 bases and J by 7 bases, leaving 10 bases between them. This CDR3 is built from 13 residues. The entire variable domain, with the rest obtained from reference TRBV5-4 and TRBJ1-1, is as follows: ETGVTQSPTHLIKTRGQQVTLRCSSQSGHNTVSWYQQALGQGPQFIFQYYREEENGRGNFPPRFSGLQFPNYSSELNVNALELDDSALYLCASSLDGGGEAFFGQGTRLTVV.

V usage is TRBV29-1 and J usage is TRBJ1-4, with unresolved D. The CDR3 is 14 residues long. The V and J ends lost 7 bases and 0 bases respectively, with 12 bases between them. Germline V gives CDR1 SQVTM, CDR2 ANQGSEA. CDR3 in amino acids: CSGRDGTTNEKLFF. Here the CDR3 DNA reads TGCAGCGGCCGGGATGGGACAACTAATGAAAAACTGTTTTTT.

CDR3 nucleotide sequence: TGTGCCATCAGCGGACAGGGCCAGGACGAGCAGTACTTC. Its translation: CAISGQGQDEQYF. The J gene is TRBJ2-7, the V gene TRBV10-3; 8 bases align to TRBD1. CDR1 is ENHRY, CDR2 SYGVKD, per germline. Trimming at V came to 6 bases and at J to 5 bases, leaving 6 bases not matched to a gene. The CDR3 covers 13 residues.

The V call is TRBV15, the J call TRBJ1-1; no reliable D call. CDR1 is LNHNV and CDR2 is YYDKDF in the germline V gene (reference sequence). The V and J ends lost 3 bases and 2 bases respectively, with 7 bases between them. The CDR3 covers 13 residues. The CDR3 DNA follows: TGTGCCACCAGCAGTTTGCGAAACACTGAAGCTTTCTTT. It yields the protein CATSSLRNTEAFF.

J is TRBJ1-5 and V is TRBV6-1; TRBD1 might be the D (5 bases). CDR1 and CDR2 from the germline V gene are MNHNS and SASEGT. The CDR3 extends over 13 amino acids. Trimming took 8 bases from V and 7 from J, leaving 15 bases between them. Written as DNA, the CDR3 is TGTGCCAGCCTTGTCCAGGGCGACCAGCCCCAGCATTTT. Translated, it gives CASLVQGDQPQHF.

J is TRBJ2-3 and V is TRBV30; a possible D gene is TRBD1 (6 bases). Germline V gives CDR1 GTSNPN, CDR2 SVGIG (reference sequence). The CDR3 spans 16 residues. Trimming stripped 1 base from V and 3 bases from J, with 17 bases between. The CDR3 sequence: CAWSDYQGKSTDTQYF. The CDR3 DNA reads as TGTGCCTGGAGTGACTACCAGGGGAAGTCAACAGATACGCAGTATTTT.

The CDR3 nucleotides read TGTGCCAGCTCACCAGGGGACGGATACTCTGGAAACACCATATATTTT. Its protein is CASSPGDGYSGNTIYF. V usage is TRBV18 and J usage is TRBJ1-3; tentatively, D is TRBD1 (5 bases). The CDR3 is 16 amino acids. Trimming took off 2 bases at V and 0 bases at J, with 11 bases between the two ends. Germline assignment: CDR1 KGHSH and CDR2 LQKENI.

The V and J genes are TRBV5-1 and TRBJ2-5, with TRBD2 as a possible D gene (6 bases). The V gene lost 0 bases and the J gene lost 5 bases, with 14 bases spanning the gap. Per the germline V gene, CDR1 is SGHRS and CDR2 is YFSETQ. This CDR3 comprises 15 residues. The CDR3: CASSLGFREAETQYF. CDR3 bases: TGCGCCAGCAGCTTGGGCTTCAGGGAGGCCGAGACCCAGTACTTC.

The J gene is TRBJ1-5, the V gene TRBV28, with D possibly TRBD1 on 5 matching bases. The germline CDR1 and CDR2 sequences are MDHEN and SYDVKM. Trimming left V 6 bases short and J 8 bases short, with 20 bases between. CDR3 size: 15 residues. CDR3 nucleotides: TGTGCCAGCAGCTCCTCCGGGACGGCCTTTAAGCCCCAGCATTTT. Residues: CASSSSGTAFKPQHF.